Listed below are T cell receptor beta chains from one sample, sequenced in a study of cytomegalovirus exposure and HLA in healthy donors. Using immunoSEQ multiplex PCR, the repertoire was profiled, and TCRdb retains in-frame clones only, with some absent. Of about 77,000 clones in the sample, over 60% are singletons; the top ten hold around 4.8%. Specimen: PBMCs. The receptors here all came from a man in his forties or fifties in good health and CMV-seronegative. Each CDR3 is given with its conserved first and last residue. A D gene is named only where the DNA matches it firmly. Clone size, where shown, is once, few, many, or a class for clones that have expanded.

clone size	V gene	D gene	CDR3 length	J gene	CDR3 protein	CDR3 DNA
NA	TRBV5-1	TRBD2	17	TRBJ2-5	CASRAGLAGLLQETQYF	TGCGCCAGCAGGGCGGGACTAGCGGGACTTTTACAAGAGACCCAGTACTTC
once	TRBV27	TRBD1	16	TRBJ1-5	CASSLRQTGGYQPQHF	TGTGCCAGCAGTTTAAGGCAGACAGGGGGTTATCAGCCCCAGCATTTT
few	TRBV4-2	TRBD2	15	TRBJ2-3	CASSQVLAGGDTQYF	TGTGCCAGCAGCCAAGTTCTAGCGGGAGGAGATACGCAGTATTTT
NA	TRBV28	NA	12	TRBJ1-2	CASSSVNYGYTF	TGTGCCAGCAGTTCTGTTAACTATGGCTACACCTTC
NA	TRBV15	TRBD1	13	TRBJ1-2	CATSMTGNYGYTF	TGTGCCACCAGCATGACAGGGAACTATGGCTACACCTTC
few	TRBV29-1	TRBD1	14	TRBJ1-2	CSIGTGGPFGGYTF	TGCAGCATAGGGACAGGGGGCCCCTTCGGGGGCTACACCTTC
NA	TRBV18	TRBD2	15	TRBJ2-7	CASSPRVAGEGEQYF	TGTGCCAGCTCACCCCGGGTAGCGGGAGAGGGCGAGCAGTACTTC
NA	TRBV25-1	TRBD1	15	TRBJ2-5	CASSDMGQGGETQYF	TGTGCCAGCAGTGACATGGGACAGGGGGGAGAGACCCAGTACTTC
NA	TRBV14	NA	17	TRBJ2-1	CASSQDPPLPNYNEQFF	TGTGCCAGCAGCCAAGACCCTCCACTACCGAATTACAATGAGCAGTTCTTC
NA	TRBV19	NA	15	TRBJ2-2	CASSQGGLGTGELFF	TGTGCCAGTAGCCAGGGGGGCTTAGGAACCGGGGAGCTGTTTTTT
NA	TRBV28	TRBD2	18	TRBJ2-1	CASSRHGTSGSSYNEQFF	TGTGCCAGCAGCCGGCATGGGACTAGCGGGAGCTCCTACAATGAGCAGTTCTTC
NA	TRBV2	TRBD1	15	TRBJ2-7	CASSAETGVSYEQYF	TGTGCCAGCAGTGCGGAGACAGGGGTATCCTACGAGCAGTACTTC
few	TRBV11-2	TRBD2	16	TRBJ2-7	CASSPMGLAGAYEQYF	TGTGCCAGCAGCCCAATGGGACTAGCGGGAGCCTACGAGCAGTACTTC
few	TRBV5-6	TRBD1	18	TRBJ2-6	CASSSYRQGDSGANVLTF	TGTGCCAGCAGTTCGTACCGACAGGGAGACTCTGGGGCCAACGTCCTGACTTTC
NA	TRBV18	NA	12	TRBJ2-7	CASSTGLWEQYF	TGTGCCAGCTCAACAGGGTTGTGGGAGCAGTACTTC
NA	TRBV7-3	NA	15	TRBJ1-1	CASSLKAGANTEAFF	TGTGCCAGCAGCTTAAAGGCAGGGGCGAACACTGAAGCTTTCTTT
NA	TRBV21-1	NA	16	TRBJ1-1	CASSKGQDREGPEAFF	TGTGCCAGCAGCAAAGGGCAGGACAGGGAAGGACCTGAAGCTTTCTTT
NA	TRBV30	NA	14	TRBJ2-7	CAWSTIGWMVEQYF	TGTGCCTGGAGCACTATCGGGTGGATGGTCGAGCAGTACTTC
NA	TRBV30	NA	16	TRBJ1-5	CAWSAVGGLGNQPQHF	TGTGCCTGGAGTGCGGTCGGGGGGCTGGGTAATCAGCCCCAGCATTTT
few	TRBV30	TRBD1	15	TRBJ2-1	CAWRKQGQEWNEQFF	TGTGCCTGGAGGAAACAGGGGCAGGAATGGAATGAGCAGTTCTTC
NA	TRBV2	NA	13	TRBJ1-2	CASMGLGIYGYTF	TGTGCCAGCATGGGGCTGGGAATCTATGGCTACACCTTC
NA	TRBV27	NA	16	TRBJ1-1	CASSLSQGLVNTEAFF	TGTGCCAGCAGTTTATCTCAGGGGCTCGTGAACACTGAAGCTTTCTTT
NA	TRBV6-5	TRBD1	11	TRBJ1-2	CASISDRGYTF	TGTGCCAGCATTTCGGACAGGGGCTACACCTTC
NA	TRBV5-4	NA	14	TRBJ2-3	CASSLVESTDTQYF	TGTGCCAGCAGCTTGGTGGAGTCCACAGATACGCAGTATTTT
NA	TRBV28	TRBD1	17	TRBJ1-2	CASSLGLDRRAIHGYTF	TGTGCCAGCAGTTTAGGGTTGGACAGGCGGGCTATTCATGGCTACACCTTC
NA	TRBV5-1	TRBD1	15	TRBJ2-7	CASSLAGTGSYEQYF	TGCGCCAGCAGCTTGGCCGGGACAGGGTCCTACGAGCAGTACTTC
NA	TRBV25-1	NA	13	TRBJ2-1	CASSEHARNEQFF	TGTGCCAGCAGTGAACACGCCCGGAATGAGCAGTTCTTC
NA	TRBV7-8	NA	15	TRBJ2-3	CASSSTSRLADTQYF	TGTGCCAGCAGCTCGACTAGTCGGTTAGCAGATACGCAGTATTTT
NA	TRBV7-2	NA	14	TRBJ1-1	CASTTAPGDSEAFF	TGTGCCAGCACTACCGCCCCGGGGGATTCTGAAGCTTTCTTT
NA	TRBV27	TRBD1	16	TRBJ2-5	CASSLQPTGGKETQYF	TGTGCCAGCAGTTTACAGCCCACAGGGGGAAAAGAGACCCAGTACTTC
NA	TRBV9	NA	15	TRBJ2-1	CASSGGLMRSGEQFF	TGTGCCAGCAGCGGGGGACTCATGAGGAGTGGTGAGCAGTTCTTC
few	TRBV9	NA	14	TRBJ2-5	CASSVAGTQETQYF	TGTGCCAGCAGCGTAGCGGGGACACAAGAGACCCAGTACTTC
NA	TRBV15	TRBD2	14	TRBJ2-2	CAARLAGTTGELFF	TGTGCCGCCCGACTAGCGGGGACCACCGGGGAGCTGTTTTTT
NA	TRBV9	NA	10	TRBJ1-2	CASTGSGYTF	TGTGCCAGCACTGGTAGTGGCTACACCTTC
NA	TRBV27	TRBD1	15	TRBJ2-1	CASSPWTGTYNEQFF	TGTGCCAGCAGTCCCTGGACAGGGACTTACAATGAGCAGTTCTTC
NA	TRBV10-3	TRBD2	16	TRBJ2-3	CAISPGGGKSTDTQYF	TGTGCCATCAGCCCGGGGGGGGGCAAGAGCACAGATACGCAGTATTTT
NA	TRBV11-3	NA	14	TRBJ2-2	CASSLSTFTGELFF	TGTGCCAGCAGCTTATCGACATTCACCGGGGAGCTGTTTTTT
once	TRBV11-3	TRBD2	15	TRBJ2-5	CASSEGLAGDETQYF	TGTGCCAGCAGCGAGGGACTAGCGGGAGACGAGACCCAGTACTTC
few	TRBV7-8	TRBD2	13	TRBJ2-7	CASRKGGTYEQYF	TGTGCCAGCAGGAAGGGAGGGACCTACGAGCAGTACTTC
NA	TRBV7-9	NA	12	TRBJ1-1	CASVEDTREAFF	TGTGCCAGCGTTGAGGACACCCGTGAAGCTTTCTTT
few	TRBV6-4	NA	13	TRBJ1-1	CASSQDFGTEAFF	TGTGCCAGCAGTCAGGATTTTGGCACTGAAGCTTTCTTT
few	TRBV6-6	NA	11	TRBJ2-3	CASTGTDTQYF	TGTGCCAGCACCGGCACAGATACGCAGTATTTT
few	TRBV14	NA	17	TRBJ2-1	CASSQDTGRGRYNEQFF	TGTGCCAGCAGCCAAGATACAGGCAGGGGACGCTACAATGAGCAGTTCTTC
NA	TRBV18	NA	12	TRBJ2-3	CASSPNEHTQYF	TGTGCCAGCTCCCCCAACGAGCATACGCAGTATTTT
few	TRBV5-4	NA	13	TRBJ2-7	CASSWSESYEQYF	TGTGCCAGCAGCTGGAGTGAATCCTACGAGCAGTACTTC
NA	TRBV7-8	NA	15	TRBJ1-3	CASSTMGGTGNTIYF	TGTGCCAGCAGCACCATGGGGGGGACTGGAAACACCATATATTTT
once	TRBV25-1	NA	12	TRBJ2-7	CAVQGTQHEQYF	TGTGCCGTGCAGGGGACCCAGCACGAGCAGTACTTC
NA	TRBV7-7	TRBD1	15	TRBJ2-1	CASSLDRGIYNEQFF	TGTGCTAGCAGCTTAGACAGGGGCATCTACAATGAGCAGTTCTTC